This T cell receptor (beta chain) was profiled in a study of blood T cell repertoires in COVID-19. The table came from immunoSEQ multiplex PCR; TCRdb's copy has only in-frame clones and leaves some out. The sample lists some 20,000 clones, approximately 90% occurring once. The source material was peripheral blood. This clonotype was obtained from a woman at least 80 years old with active or convalescent COVID-19.

The CDR3 sequence: CASSFYGGARNTEAFF. Written as DNA, the CDR3 is TGTGCCAGCAGTTTCTACGGGGGGGCGAGGAACACTGAAGCTTTCTTT. The rearrangement links TRBV27 to TRBJ1-1; D might be TRBD1 (6 bases). The CDR3 contains 16 residues. The V end was cut by 3 bases, the J end by 1 base, with 15 bases between. From germline, CDR1 is MNHEY and CDR2 SMNVEV (reference sequence).